This is a list of T cell receptor beta chains from one sample in a study of blood T cell repertoires in COVID-19. TCRdb's copy holds only in-frame clones and misses some; the assay was immunoSEQ multiplex PCR. Of about 90,000 clones in the sample, around 80% were seen once. Sequencing was carried out using peripheral blood. The receptors stem from a man between 65 and 85 years old with acute or convalescent COVID-19. CDR3s leave out the opening cysteine and the closing phenylalanine or tryptophan. Fields, in order: J gene, V gene, clone size, CDR3 protein. Clone size is stated in some rows and not others, as once, few, many or a class when expanded.

>TRBJ1-5|TRBV30|.
AWSAQGRPNQPQH
>TRBJ1-1|TRBV5-6|.
ASSSLQAGDTEAF
>TRBJ1-6|TRBV2|.
ASNWDRSGSPLH
>TRBJ1-5|TRBV19|.
ASSIARDLGSNQPQH
>TRBJ1-5|TRBV28|.
ASSFGSRVNQPQH
>TRBJ2-1|TRBV2|.
ATRTGGPTDEQF
>TRBJ1-3|TRBV6-5|.
ASSQGARGNTIY
>TRBJ2-2|TRBV7-9|.
ASSLERTSDSGELF
>TRBJ2-2|TRBV6-5|.
ASSYSGQWNTGELF
>TRBJ1-4|TRBV4-1|.
ASSQDDRAGRLF
>TRBJ1-5|TRBV19|few
ASSIITGNSNQPQH
>TRBJ1-6|TRBV12-3/TRBV12-4|.
ASSLQNSPLH
>TRBJ2-5|TRBV20-1|.
SARQKAAQY
>TRBJ2-6|TRBV5-4|once
ASSLDSYSGANVLT
>TRBJ2-7|TRBV2|.
ASSAGLAGPADEQY
>TRBJ2-5|TRBV30|few
AWSGDRGETQY
>TRBJ2-7|TRBV19|once
ASSMQGSSYEQY
>TRBJ1-1|TRBV2|.
ASSAETRAF
>TRBJ1-6|TRBV2|.
ASKRQSGSYNSPLH
>TRBJ2-5|TRBV29-1|.
SVEDGGGKTQY
>TRBJ2-1|TRBV24-1|once
ATSDSSGRAWDEQF
>TRBJ2-3|TRBV13|.
ASSPRGEDTQY
>TRBJ2-7|TRBV5-5|.
ASSQGLAGPTGEQY
>TRBJ1-5|TRBV28|.
ASSLLAQPQH
>TRBJ1-5|TRBV2|.
ASSRQGNSNQPQH
>TRBJ2-7|TRBV2|.
ANGQGRDEQY
>TRBJ2-3|TRBV6-6|.
ASRGGGSMDTQY
>TRBJ2-3|TRBV5-6|.
ASSPSTGSLSLVTQY
>TRBJ1-5|TRBV28|.
ASTLGRGNQPQH
>TRBJ2-3|TRBV19|.
ASSPRAGGGDTQY
>TRBJ1-4|TRBV9|.
ASSVQGTNEKLF
>TRBJ2-1|TRBV11-2|.
ASSLVGGVHNEQF
>TRBJ1-2|TRBV6-5|.
ASSYSFSGQGHGYT
>TRBJ2-3|TRBV5-4|.
ASQAGGGTDTQY
>TRBJ2-2|TRBV7-9|.
ASSSPGSNTGELF
>TRBJ2-1|TRBV5-4|.
ASSSDHREEF
>TRBJ2-4|TRBV7-9|.
ASSLDPENIQY
>TRBJ2-5|TRBV6-2/TRBV6-3|.
ASNPGGAGEETQY
>TRBJ1-4|TRBV6-1|.
ASSEEAGLNEKLF
>TRBJ2-2|TRBV10-3|.
AISENAGGLNTGELF
>TRBJ2-3|TRBV30|.
AWSVGGAQDTQY
>TRBJ1-4|TRBV28|.
ASSATGAGEKLF
>TRBJ1-1|TRBV19|.
ASSMWGRVNTEAF
>TRBJ2-1|TRBV6-5|.
ASSFRDRGANEQF
>TRBJ2-3|TRBV10-2|.
ASRGGRGQRITDTQY
>TRBJ2-2|TRBV7-2|few
ASKGGQGTGELF
>TRBJ2-3|TRBV27|.
ASKTVVSTDTQY
>TRBJ2-1|TRBV9|.
ASSVGQSTYNEQF
>TRBJ1-1|TRBV12-3/TRBV12-4|.
ASSPTGTAEAF
>TRBJ2-2|TRBV15|.
ATSVGQGMIGELF